This T cell receptor (beta chain) was retrieved from a study of cytomegalovirus exposure and HLA in healthy donors. 13 Jbeta primers and 60 Vbeta primers were used for the PCR. TCRdb keeps only in-frame clones here, not all; method: immunoSEQ multiplex PCR. Altogether roughly 54,000 clones are present, 70% being singletons, with the ten largest covering 15% to 20%. The study's findings and limits: The investigators catalogued 150 or so TCR beta chains as cytomegalovirus-associated. The authors later linked a missense DCLRE1C variant to TCR beta V- and J-gene trimming.

Worth noting for this clone: Its matching antigen is unknown.

This receptor was identified in a woman aged 60-75 years in good health and CMV-seropositive. Source material: PBMCs.

DNA for the CDR3: TGTGCCAGCAGCTGGACGGAGGGAAATGAGCAGTTCTTC. Amino acid sequence: CASSWTEGNEQFF. The V and J genes are TRBV7-9 and TRBJ2-1; D might be TRBD2 (6 bases). Germline-derived CDR1 and CDR2 are SEHNR and FQNEAQ (reference sequence). Trimming took 4 bases from V and 7 from J, leaving 11 bases between them. The length of the CDR3 is 13 residues. Full variable domain (remainder filled in from reference TRBV7-9 and TRBJ2-1): DTGVSQNPRHKITKRGQNVTFRCDPISEHNRLYWYRQTLGQGPEFLTYFQNEAQLEKSRLLSDRFSAERPKGSFSTLEIQRTEQGDSAMYLCASSWTEGNEQFFGPGTRLTVL.